Shown below are 29 T cell receptor beta chains from a single sample sequenced in a study of blood T cell repertoires in COVID-19. The data were produced by immunoSEQ multiplex PCR, yet TCRdb's version contains in-frame clones alone and is incomplete. The repertoire holds 350,000 to 550,000 clones, with more than 85% as singletons. Sample: peripheral blood. The receptors originated from a woman in her twenties or thirties with acute or convalescent COVID-19.

The sample holds one count of this clone. V usage is TRBV5-1 and J usage is TRBJ2-2; a possible D gene is TRBD1 (6 bases). Trimming took off 4 bases at V and 0 bases at J, with 13 bases between the two ends. This CDR3 region has 16 residues. Germline V gene data show CDR1 as SGHRS and CDR2 as YFSETQ. The CDR3 nucleotides are TGCGCCAGCAGCATACAGGGACCTGCGAACACCGGGGAGCTGTTTTTT. Protein sequence: CASSIQGPANTGELFF.

J is TRBJ1-6 and V is TRBV5-1, with D possibly TRBD1 on 5 matching bases. The length of the CDR3 is 14 residues. Germline values: CDR1 SGHRS, CDR2 YFSETQ. V was pared by 3 bases and J by 9 bases, with 13 bases between. DNA of the CDR3: TGCGCCAGCAGCTCGGGGGAGACGGGTTCACCCCTCCACTTT. Its protein is CASSSGETGSPLHF.

The chain couples TRBV6-5 to TRBJ1-5, with D possibly being TRBD1 (5 bases). Deletions cut 6 bases from V and 4 bases from J, with 13 bases between. CDR3 length equals 14 residues. Germline-derived CDR1 and CDR2 are MNHEY and SVGAGI. For the CDR3, the DNA is TGTGCCAGCAGAGTCAGGGAGGGTAATCAGCCCCAGCATTTT. Encoded protein: CASRVREGNQPQHF.

The V gene is TRBV6-6, the J gene TRBJ1-1; TRBD1 matches at 7 bases. CDR3 size: 15 residues. V was clipped by 6 bases and J by 1 base; unmatched bases: 8. Germline CDR1 MNHNY, CDR2 SVGAGI (reference sequence). CDR3 amino acids: CASRHTGDPNTEAFF. CDR3 bases: TGTGCCAGCAGGCATACAGGGGACCCGAACACTGAAGCTTTCTTT.

The chain employs TRBV5-1 and TRBJ1-5; the D gene is possibly TRBD1 (6 bases). The V gene's germline CDR1 is SGHRS and CDR2 YFSETQ. V was pared by 0 bases and J by 3 bases, with 7 bases between. CDR3 length equals 14 residues. The CDR3 spells CASSLAGDNQPQHF. The CDR3 DNA reads as TGCGCCAGCAGCTTGGCAGGGGACAATCAGCCCCAGCATTTT.

The chain combines TRBV4-1 with TRBJ1-4, with D perhaps TRBD1 (5 bases). CDR1 MGHRA and CDR2 YSYEKL come from the germline V gene. V was trimmed by 0 bases and J by 8 bases, leaving 13 bases between them. The CDR3 consists of 15 residues. In DNA, the CDR3 is TGCGCCAGCAGCCAAGAAGGGGTAAGGGGAGAAAAACTGTTTTTT. It codes for CASSQEGVRGEKLFF.

The V and J genes are TRBV3-1 (or the pseudogene TRBV3-2) and TRBJ2-7; D is unclear. Germline lookup yields CDR1 LGHDT and CDR2 YNNKEL (reference sequence). V dropped 1 base and J dropped 4 bases, with 5 bases sitting between them. The length of the CDR3 is 12 residues. The DNA for the CDR3 is TGTGCCAGCAGCCAAGGTATTTACGAGCAGTACTTC. The encoded protein is CASSQGIYEQYF.

This chain uses TRBV3-1 (or the pseudogene TRBV3-2) with TRBJ2-5; 8 nucleotides agree with TRBD2. The V and J ends lost 6 bases and 5 bases, in that order; junction bases with no gene match: 11. CDR3 length: 15 amino acids. Germline V CDR1 and CDR2: LGHDT, YNNKEL (reference sequence). CDR3 DNA sequence: TGTGCCAGCAGTCCCGGGGGGGGTCCGAGGGAGACCCAGTACTTC. Translation gives CASSPGGGPRETQYF.

This clone showed up just once. V gene TRBV10-3 combines with J gene TRBJ2-2; a possible D gene is TRBD1 (6 bases). The germline gives CDR1 ENHRY, CDR2 SYGVKD. V lost 0 bases and J 5 bases, leaving 16 bases between the germline ends. CDR3 length: 17 residues. The CDR3: CAISESARGVRTGELFF. CDR3 coding DNA: TGTGCCATCAGTGAGTCGGCCAGGGGAGTTCGGACCGGGGAGCTGTTTTTT.

This chain links TRBV3-1 (or the pseudogene TRBV3-2) with TRBJ1-3; TRBD1 is a possible D gene (5 bases). The CDR3 length is 16 residues. Per germline, CDR1 LGHDT and CDR2 YNNKEL (reference sequence). Trimming left V 5 bases short and J 0 bases short, with 14 bases between. CDR3 residues: CASSNRGTHSGNTIYF. The CDR3 region has the DNA TGTGCCAGCAGCAACCGCGGGACTCACTCTGGAAACACCATATATTTT.

This chain joins TRBV7-2 and TRBJ2-4; D may be TRBD2 (6 bases). CDR1 and CDR2 (germline): SGHTA, FQGNSA. The CDR3 is made up of 14 amino acids. V shed 5 bases and J shed 9 bases, with 17 bases lying between them. CDR3 bases: TGTGCCAGCAGCCTTCCGGGCGGGGTGGGCATTCAGTACTTC. Its translation is CASSLPGGVGIQYF.

The rearrangement uses TRBV3-1 (or the pseudogene TRBV3-2) and TRBJ1-5; 8 bases are a match to TRBD1. The CDR3 consists of 14 residues. Germline CDR1 reads LGHDT; CDR2 reads YNNKEL (reference sequence). V was pared by 3 bases and J by 10 bases, with 8 bases of the junction left unmatched. The CDR3 bases are TGTGCCAGCAGCCAGGGGACAGGCGGGAGTCCCCAGCATTTT. Translation gives CASSQGTGGSPQHF.

The J gene is TRBJ2-2, the V gene TRBV7-2; 9 nucleotides agree with TRBD2. This CDR3 region has 16 residues. The V gene's germline CDR1 is SGHTA and CDR2 FQGNSA. V lost 1 base, J lost 5 bases, and 5 bases stayed unmatched. CDR3 loop: CASSLVAGGTTGELFF. CDR3 sequence (DNA): TGTGCCAGCAGCTTAGTTGCGGGGGGGACTACCGGGGAGCTGTTTTTT. The full variable domain, its missing parts supplied by reference TRBV7-2 and TRBJ2-2, is GAGVSQSPSNKVTEKGKDVELRCDPISGHTALYWYRQSLGQGLEFLIYFQGNSAPDKSGLPSDRFSAERTGGSVSTLTIQRTQQEDSAVYLCASSLVAGGTTGELFFGEGSRLTVL.

This clone was seen only a few times. V gene TRBV29-1 combines with J gene TRBJ1-2, with TRBD1 as a possible D gene (5 bases). Trimming shortened V by 3 bases and J by 5 bases, and 16 bases separated the two germline ends. This CDR3 is built from 14 residues. Per germline, CDR1 SQVTM and CDR2 ANQGSEA. CDR3: CSVDPTGVLYGYTF. The CDR3 nucleotides read TGCAGCGTTGATCCAACAGGAGTACTTTATGGCTACACCTTC.

V usage is TRBV9 and J usage is TRBJ1-5, with 11 bases lining up with TRBD1. CDR1 is SGDLS, CDR2 YYNGEE, per germline. Trimming at V came to 0 bases and at J to 4 bases, leaving 0 bases not matched to a gene. The length of the CDR3 is 15 residues. The CDR3 nucleotides read TGTGCCAGCAGCGTAGGGGACAGGGGGAATCAGCCCCAGCATTTT. It encodes CASSVGDRGNQPQHF.

The chain has TRBV6-6 and TRBJ2-1; D remains ambiguous. Germline lookup yields CDR1 MNHNY and CDR2 SVGAGI (reference sequence). This CDR3 is built from 14 residues. Trimming left V 10 bases short and J 0 bases short, with 13 bases between. CDR3 region: CATLWHVSYNEQFF. As DNA, the CDR3 is TGTGCCACTCTTTGGCACGTCTCCTACAATGAGCAGTTCTTC.

This clone was found once. Other nucleotide sequences from this sample produce the same CDR3. This chain links TRBV6-1 with TRBJ2-5, with 14 bases aligning to TRBD2. With 4 bases clipped from V and 1 base from J, the junction kept 2 bases outside the gene matches. CDR1 and CDR2 from the germline V gene are MNHNS and SASEGT. The CDR3 length is 16 residues. In DNA form, the CDR3 reads TGTGCCAGCAGTGTGGGGACTAGCGGGGGCCAAGAGACCCAGTACTTC. Translation: CASSVGTSGGQETQYF.

The chain recombines TRBV28 with TRBJ2-7; unclear D gene. CDR3 length equals 14 residues. Trimming left V 3 bases short and J 0 bases short, with 9 bases between. Germline V gene lookup returns CDR1 MDHEN and CDR2 SYDVKM. The CDR3 reads CASSFPPNSYEQYF. In nucleotides, the CDR3 is TGTGCCAGCAGTTTTCCCCCTAACTCCTACGAGCAGTACTTC.

The chain couples TRBV18 to TRBJ1-2; 7 bases align to TRBD1. J was trimmed by 5 bases and V by 2 bases; bases with no gene match: 8. The CDR3 sequence is 15 residues long. Germline V gene lookup returns CDR1 KGHSH and CDR2 LQKENI. This chain's CDR3 is CASSPDGTASYGYTF. DNA for the CDR3: TGTGCCAGCTCACCAGACGGGACAGCTTCTTATGGCTACACCTTC.

The J gene is TRBJ1-1, the V gene TRBV30; D is unclear. Germline V lookup: CDR1 GTSNPN, CDR2 SVGIG (reference sequence). Deletions cut 3 bases from V and 5 bases from J, with 7 bases between. This CDR3 spans 11 amino acids. The CDR3 DNA follows: TGTGCCTGGAGAGGAGGGACTGAAGCTTTCTTT. Residues: CAWRGGTEAFF. The complete variable domain, with remaining parts taken from reference TRBV30 and TRBJ1-1, reads SQTIHQWPATLVQPVGSPLSLECTVEGTSNPNLYWYRQAAGRGLQLLFYSVGIGQISSEVPQNLSASRPQDRQFILSSKKLLLSDSGFYLCAWRGGTEAFFGQGTRLTVV.

The rearrangement uses TRBV7-8 and TRBJ2-7, with 7 bases that match TRBD1. The length of the CDR3 is 17 residues. Germline assignment: CDR1 SGHVS and CDR2 FQNEAQ. With V trimmed by 4 bases and J by 3 bases, 15 bases remained unmatched. The CDR3 DNA reads as TGTGCCAGCAGCTCCGAGCTTTATCCAGGACAGGACTACGAGCAGTACTTC. Amino acids: CASSSELYPGQDYEQYF.

CDR3 coding DNA: TGTGCCAGCAGGAAACAGGAAAACTACGAGCAGTACTTC. Its translation is CASRKQENYEQYF. The chain joins TRBV2 to TRBJ2-7; possible D gene TRBD1, 5 bases. The CDR3 is made up of 13 amino acids. In germline, CDR1 is SNHLY, CDR2 FYNNEI. Trimming stripped 6 bases from V and 3 bases from J, with 12 bases between.

The chain couples TRBV6-4 to TRBJ1-2; no reliable D call. With 2 bases removed from V and 1 base from J, the gap between germline ends came to 17 bases. Germline-derived CDR1 and CDR2 are MRHNA and SNTAGT. The CDR3 sequence is 17 residues long. The CDR3 sequence is CASSDPRSQDNNYGYTF. The CDR3 DNA follows: TGTGCCAGCAGTGACCCCCGATCGCAGGATAATAACTATGGCTACACCTTC.

This clone appeared once. CDR3 nucleotides: TGCAGCGTTGTTGTCTTACAGGGTACTCAAGAGACCCAGTACTTC. Translating it yields CSVVVLQGTQETQYF. The chain links TRBV29-1 to TRBJ2-5; D perhaps matches TRBD1 (6 bases). The CDR3 runs to 15 residues. Germline V gene lookup returns CDR1 SQVTM and CDR2 ANQGSEA. The ends were cut back, 4 bases at V and 2 bases at J, with 17 bases in the middle.

This sequence joins TRBV15 and TRBJ1-5; no definite D call. Trimming took off 3 bases at V and 6 bases at J, with 24 bases between the two ends. Germline CDR1 is LNHNV and CDR2 is YYDKDF (reference sequence). The CDR3 sequence is 18 residues long. CDR3 residues: CATSRSGYLGGSSQPQHF. The CDR3 coding sequence is TGTGCCACCAGCAGGAGCGGGTACCTTGGAGGAAGTTCTCAGCCCCAGCATTTT.

V is TRBV5-1 and J is TRBJ1-1, with D unresolved. The germline CDR1 and CDR2 sequences are SGHRS and YFSETQ. Trimming pared 1 base from V and 1 base from J, leaving 5 bases between. CDR3 length equals 13 residues. The CDR3 DNA follows: TGCGCCAGCAGCTTGAGCACGAACACTGAAGCTTTCTTT. Translation gives CASSLSTNTEAFF.

The chain recombines TRBV20-1 with TRBJ2-1, with 10 bases aligning to TRBD1. Trimming cost V 3 bases and J 3 bases; bases outside gene matches: 11. Germline V gene data show CDR1 as DFQATT and CDR2 as SNEGSKA (reference sequence). The CDR3 covers 17 residues. The CDR3 loop reads CSASWVRDRGFYNEQFF. DNA of the CDR3: TGCAGTGCTAGTTGGGTACGGGACAGGGGTTTCTACAATGAGCAGTTCTTC.

This chain uses TRBV5-1 with TRBJ2-5; 9 bases fit TRBD1. The trim removed 3 bases at V and 5 bases at J, leaving 11 bases unmatched. CDR1 and CDR2 (germline): SGHRS, YFSETQ. This CDR3 has 16 amino acids. The CDR3 reads CASSSTTGGRRETQYF. CDR3 sequence (DNA): TGCGCCAGCAGCTCGACTACAGGGGGCAGGAGGGAGACCCAGTACTTC.

The chain links TRBV14 to TRBJ1-2; the D is unclear. The CDR3 runs 15 residues. V was cut by 2 bases and J by 2 bases, with 12 bases left in between. CDR1 and CDR2 (germline): SGHDN, FVKESK. The CDR3: CASSQHWASNYGYTF. CDR3 DNA sequence: TGTGCCAGCAGCCAACACTGGGCCAGCAACTATGGCTACACCTTC.